The rows below give T cell receptor beta chains drawn from one sample of a study of T-cell memory formation after mild COVID-19. MiXCR, applied by TCRdb to the 5' RACE reads, yields one record per CDR3 protein. Among 260,000 or so distinct CDR3 sequences, 15% to 20% were seen once, and the ten largest hold 22%. Sequenced sample: PBMCs or a T cell subset sorted from them (not recorded which). The source is a man aged 18 to 30 who had mild COVID-19 (a few samples of this study predate the infection). Cell type and time point are not known. The CDR3 runs from the conserved cysteine through the conserved F or W.

15	TRBV4-1	TRBJ1-3	CASSQDRGLGNTIYF
15	TRBV25-1	TRBJ1-2	CASSESGGRGTGYTF
14	TRBV12-3/TRBV12-4	TRBJ1-2	CATWTGKAGIGYTF
11	TRBV6-2/TRBV6-3	TRBJ1-2	CASSRYYGYTF
13	TRBV7-9	TRBJ2-2	CASSPPHAGELFF
12	TRBV20-1	TRBJ2-7	CSAILTGYEQYF
16	TRBV7-2	TRBJ2-7	CASRPLAGQGAYEQYF
14	TRBV7-2	TRBJ2-4	CASRPQGAKNIQYF
15	TRBV9	TRBJ2-5	CASSVAIGVAETQYF
15	TRBV9	TRBJ2-5	CASSLPGGPGETQYF
15	TRBV5-1	TRBJ2-7	CASSRTESSSYEQYF
16	TRBV7-2	TRBJ2-7	CASSLASGTGSYEQYF
14	TRBV7-2	TRBJ1-2	CASSLANGGHGYTF
13	TRBV4-1	TRBJ1-2	CASSQTGWSGYTF
15	TRBV10-3	TRBJ2-6	CAISEPGAGANVLTF
18	TRBV18	TRBJ2-6	CASSQPGQGFSGANVLTF
10	TRBV6-5	TRBJ2-4	CASRQGRRLF
16	TRBV12-3/TRBV12-4	TRBJ2-1	CASSPGLKSSYNEQFF
15	TRBV2	TRBJ1-1	CASSEGAGVNTEAFF
12	TRBV10-3	TRBJ2-1	CAIRKTDNEQFF
13	TRBV6-2/TRBV6-3	TRBJ2-7	CASSYGSLPEQYF
14	TRBV11-3	TRBJ2-7	CASSGNESSYEQYF
16	TRBV6-5	TRBJ2-7	CASSYSSGDTFYEQYF
16	TRBV7-9	TRBJ2-5	CASRKLAGGPLETQYF
14	TRBV6-2/TRBV6-3	TRBJ1-1	CASSYGPADTEAFF
10	TRBV7-9	TRBJ1-1	CAGGGTEAFF
16	TRBV5-1	TRBJ1-1	CASSRYVGRSVAEAFF
15	TRBV5-6	TRBJ2-6	CASSLGLSGANVLTF
12	TRBV4-3	TRBJ2-3	CASGQRADTQYF
15	TRBV5-6	TRBJ2-1	CASSGTGGVYNEQFF
15	TRBV19	TRBJ1-6	CASSQTRDLNSPLHF
15	TRBV28	TRBJ2-5	CASNSPGGAEETQYF
16	TRBV12-3/TRBV12-4	TRBJ1-2	CASSLRQQPSNYGYTF
11	TRBV6-2/TRBV6-3	TRBJ2-1	CASSYVGEQFF
17	TRBV5-1	TRBJ2-5	CASSLAPAGGNQETQYF
16	TRBV5-4	TRBJ2-1	CATRALGGLGYNEQFF
15	TRBV6-5	TRBJ1-1	CASSSRGTGGTEAFF
14	TRBV18	TRBJ2-1	CASSPPAGGNEQFF
18	TRBV20-1	TRBJ2-2	CSARDTQRGMANTGELFF
15	TRBV7-2	TRBJ2-5	CASSFRRGAEETQYF
14	TRBV7-9	TRBJ1-2	CASSLAAGDYGYTF
15	TRBV7-7	TRBJ2-3	CASSPTSGGGDTQYF
14	TRBV4-1	TRBJ2-2	CASSQDRKSGELFF
14	TRBV20-1	TRBJ2-5	CSARTSGAGETQYF
13	TRBV29-1	TRBJ1-2	CSVWTGLNYGYTF
13	TRBV7-2	TRBJ2-1	CASSFARQGEQFF
14	TRBV12-3/TRBV12-4	TRBJ2-1	CASSLLAGSNEQFF
16	TRBV15	TRBJ2-7	CATSRDPRDASYEQYF
13	TRBV4-3	TRBJ2-7	CASSQDRAGEQYF
14	TRBV9	TRBJ2-3	CASSVDPDTDTQYF
16	TRBV24-1	TRBJ2-3	CATSDPQTGAFVTQYF
14	TRBV2	TRBJ2-7	CASDRGPSSYEQYF
14	TRBV7-3	TRBJ2-2	CASSQTRNTGELFF
14	TRBV29-1	TRBJ2-1	CSVEAPGTYNEQFF